This entry lists 19 T cell receptor beta chains sequenced from one sample in a study of blood T cell repertoires in COVID-19. The assay was immunoSEQ multiplex PCR, and TCRdb's table has in-frame clones only and misses some. The sample gives roughly 50,000 clones, 84% of which show up once; 10% to 15% is in the top ten. Input material: peripheral blood. The receptors were sampled from a woman aged 80 or older with acute or convalescent COVID-19.

The CDR3 spells CASSVEADSRETQYF. In DNA, the CDR3 is TGTGCCAGCAGCGTAGAGGCAGACTCGAGGGAGACCCAGTACTTC. V is TRBV9 and J is TRBJ2-5; D unclear. Germline CDR1 reads SGDLS; CDR2 reads YYNGEE. The CDR3 covers 15 residues. Trimming took off 0 bases at V and 5 bases at J, with 14 bases between the two ends.

The chain joins TRBV9 to TRBJ1-1; D may be TRBD1 (6 bases). This CDR3 region has 13 residues. The V gene's germline CDR1 is SGDLS and CDR2 YYNGEE. The V end lost 3 bases, the J end lost 3 bases, and 9 bases lay between the germline ends. CDR3 in amino acids: CASSAGQYTEAFF. Here the CDR3 DNA reads TGTGCCAGCAGCGCCGGACAGTACACTGAAGCTTTCTTT.

The chain links TRBV5-5 to TRBJ1-2; 7 bases are a match to TRBD1. The J segment lost 10 bases and the V segment lost 4 bases, leaving 4 bases of the junction unmatched. This CDR3 spans 11 amino acids. The germline CDR1 and CDR2 sequences are SGHKS and YYEKEE (reference sequence). The CDR3 is CASSPGQLYTF. CDR3 nucleotides: TGTGCCAGCAGCCCGGGACAGCTCTACACCTTC.

The chain combines TRBV5-5 with TRBJ1-1, with a weak D call TRBD1 (6 bases). The CDR3 runs to 13 residues. The V gene lost 4 bases and the J gene lost 1 base, with 8 bases spanning the gap. Germline values: CDR1 SGHKS, CDR2 YYEKEE (reference sequence). The CDR3 loop is CASSTTGNTEAFF. The CDR3 nucleotides read TGTGCCAGCAGCACGACAGGGAACACTGAAGCTTTCTTT.

A note on this clone: The junction shows a germline mismatch at one end, possibly a read error. The rearrangement links TRBV7-6 to TRBJ1-1; D might be TRBD1 (5 bases). Germline CDR1 and CDR2: SGHVS and FNYEAQ. The CDR3 consists of 14 residues. CDR3 coding DNA: TGTGCCAGCAGCTTTGGGGTCCTGGGGACTGTAGCTTTCTTT. Protein product: CASSFGVLGTVAFF.

As regards this clone: One end of the junction fails to match germline, which may point to a read error. This chain connects TRBV20-1 to TRBJ1-2; no firm D call. The CDR3 sequence is 11 residues long. Germline V CDR1 and CDR2: DFQATT, SNEGSKA (reference sequence). Here the CDR3 reads CSARAGTLSAF. CDR3 DNA: TGCAGTGCTAGAGCAGGCACCCTAAGTGCCTTC.

This clone has just a few counts. The chain recombines TRBV27 with TRBJ1-1; TRBD1 might be the D (5 bases). The germline CDR1 and CDR2 sequences are MNHEY and SMNVEV (reference sequence). The CDR3 length is 15 residues. V was trimmed by 0 bases and J by 1 base, leaving 9 bases between them. The CDR3 sequence: CASSLSGQTNTEAFF. CDR3 sequence (DNA): TGTGCCAGCAGTTTATCGGGGCAAACGAACACTGAAGCTTTCTTT.

This clone has only a few counts. The chain uses TRBV7-8 and TRBJ1-2; 7 bases are a match to TRBD1. CDR3 length equals 15 residues. The V gene's germline CDR1 is SGHVS and CDR2 FQNEAQ. Trimming took 5 bases from V and 8 from J; bases not matched to a gene: 14. CDR3 in DNA: TGTGCCAGCAGCCCGAGGACGACAGGGAAGGAAGGCTACACCTTC. This gives the protein CASSPRTTGKEGYTF.

The CDR3 loop is CASSIGHRAMNTEAFF. The CDR3 DNA is TGTGCCAGTAGTATAGGACACAGGGCAATGAACACTGAAGCTTTCTTT. The chain couples TRBV19 to TRBJ1-1; possibly TRBD1 for D (6 bases). V shed 1 base and J shed 0 bases, with 12 bases lying between them. This CDR3 comprises 16 residues. Germline CDR1 is LNHDA and CDR2 is SQIVND (reference sequence).

The rearrangement joins TRBV4-1 to TRBJ1-3; 7 nucleotides match TRBD1. The CDR3 sequence is 17 residues long. Germline V lookup: CDR1 MGHRA, CDR2 YSYEKL. J lost 2 bases, V lost 7 bases, and 14 bases had no gene match. The CDR3 loop is CASTIRPLDRAGNTIYF. The CDR3 coding sequence is TGCGCCAGCACAATCCGCCCCCTAGACAGGGCTGGAAACACCATATATTTT.

A few counts support this clone. The chain joins TRBV10-3 to TRBJ2-7; the match to TRBD1 covers 9 bases. Losses at the gene ends were 3 bases for V and 2 bases for J; bases not matched to a gene: 8. The CDR3 contains 16 residues. The germline V gene has CDR1 ENHRY and CDR2 SYGVKD. DNA for the CDR3: TGTGCCATCAGTGACCCCGGACAGGGGTCCACCTACGAGCAGTACTTC. Its translation: CAISDPGQGSTYEQYF.

The V and J genes are TRBV4-1 and TRBJ2-7, with a possible D match to TRBD2 (5 bases). The V and J ends lost 4 bases and 7 bases respectively, with 14 bases between them. CDR1 is MGHRA, CDR2 YSYEKL, per germline. The CDR3 extends over 13 amino acids. This CDR3 is CASSPYRTGEQYF. For the CDR3, the DNA is TGCGCCAGCAGCCCATACCGGACGGGGGAGCAGTACTTC.

V gene TRBV5-8 combines with J gene TRBJ2-1, with D perhaps TRBD2 (5 bases). The CDR3 loop spans 17 amino acids. V was pared by 1 base and J by 6 bases, with 20 bases between. CDR1 and CDR2 (germline): SGHTS, YDEGEE. CDR3 bases: TGTGCCAGCAGCTTGCCCTACGGGGATAGGATGATCAATGAGCAGTTCTTC. Protein: CASSLPYGDRMINEQFF.

The V call is TRBV5-1, the J call TRBJ2-1, with 9 nucleotides matching TRBD2. Trimming at V came to 4 bases and at J to 8 bases, leaving 16 bases not matched to a gene. This CDR3 comprises 17 residues. Looked up from germline, CDR1 is SGHRS and CDR2 is YFSETQ. The CDR3 loop is CASSPGLATGEEDEQFF. CDR3 in DNA: TGCGCCAGCAGCCCGGGACTAGCTACGGGGGAAGAGGATGAGCAGTTCTTC.

The chain uses TRBV5-1 and TRBJ2-7; 7 bases line up with TRBD2. V shed 0 bases and J 4 bases; nucleotides not matched to a gene: 7. Germline assignment: CDR1 SGHRS and CDR2 YFSETQ. The CDR3 covers 15 residues. The CDR3, as DNA: TGCGCCAGCAGCTTGGATACGGGGGGTATGTACGAGCAGTACTTC. It specifies CASSLDTGGMYEQYF. The complete variable domain, with remaining parts taken from reference TRBV5-1 and TRBJ2-7, reads KAGVTQTPRYLIKTRGQQVTLSCSPISGHRSVSWYQQTPGQGLQFLFEYFSETQRNKGNFPGRFSGRQFSNSRSEMNVSTLELGDSALYLCASSLDTGGMYEQYFGPGTRLTVT.

The chain combines TRBV6-1 with TRBJ1-5; D might be TRBD1 (6 bases). CDR3 length equals 18 residues. V gave up 3 bases and J gave up 0 bases, with 18 bases separating them. Germline CDR1 is MNHNS and CDR2 is SASEGT. DNA for the CDR3: TGTGCCAGCAGTGACCGGCAGGGGCGTTCCGATAGCAATCAGCCCCAGCATTTT. Protein sequence: CASSDRQGRSDSNQPQHF.

The chain links TRBV5-6 to TRBJ1-3; D is uncertain. Deletions cut 2 bases from V and 0 bases from J, with 9 bases between. This CDR3 contains 15 residues. Germline-derived CDR1 and CDR2 are SGHDT and YYEEEE. CDR3 sequence reads: CASSLGLGSGNTIYF. CDR3 nucleotides: TGTGCCAGCAGCTTAGGACTGGGCTCTGGAAACACCATATATTTT. The variable domain in full, completed from reference TRBV5-6 and TRBJ1-3, reads DAGVTQSPTHLIKTRGQQVTLRCSPKSGHDTVSWYQQALGQGPQFIFQYYEEEERQRGNFPDRFSGHQFPNYSSELNVNALLLGDSALYLCASSLGLGSGNTIYFGEGSWLTVV.

As to this clone: This may be a read error, as it is one base from a much larger clone. V and J are TRBV11-3 and TRBJ2-7; TRBD2 matches at 7 bases. CDR1 SGHNT and CDR2 YENEEA come from the germline V gene. The CDR3 spans 14 residues. The ends lost 1 base at V and 2 bases at J; junction bases unmatched: 2. CDR3 coding DNA: TGTGCCAGCAGCTTAGGGGCGGGGGCCTACGAGCAGTACTTC. This translates into CASSLGAGAYEQYF.

This chain links TRBV11-2 with TRBJ2-2; 8 nucleotides agree with TRBD2. This CDR3 is built from 15 residues. Germline CDR1 SGHAT, CDR2 FQNNGV. V gave up 2 bases and J gave up 4 bases; unmatched junction bases: 3. DNA for the CDR3: TGTGCCAGCAGCTTAACGGGGGGGCGCACCGGGGAGCTGTTTTTT. Protein sequence: CASSLTGGRTGELFF.